This T cell receptor beta chain was recovered during a study of post-analysis software for immune sequencing data. Study-level background: There were relapsing-remitting, secondary progressive and progressive-relapsing multiple sclerosis among the disease courses included. Overall study findings and caveats: For normalized Chao1 diversity, multiple sclerosis patients scored significantly lower than controls did. Strong co-clustering by F measure linked samples that shared a preparation batch.

The authors incorporated unique molecular identifiers into the TCR beta cDNA libraries. Each batch of about 0.95 to 11 million T cells produced roughly 500,000 cDNA molecules. TCRdb re-analysed the PCR reads in MiXCR, keeping a single row per CDR3 protein. The sample lists 350,000 to 450,000 distinct CDR3 sequences, less than 40% occurring once. This clonotype appeared many times. Antigen: not known. The sequence was collected from a girl aged 5-17 years with multiple sclerosis. The specimen sequenced was blood.

The CDR3 DNA follows: TGTGCCAGCAGTGAAGCTATTGTGGGTCAAGAGACCCAGTACTTC. Protein: CASSEAIVGQETQYF. The chain joins TRBV6-1 to TRBJ2-5; D unclear. The CDR3 sequence is 15 residues long. Per germline, CDR1 MNHNS and CDR2 SASEGT. V lost 0 bases, J lost 2 bases, and 10 bases lay in between.